This TCR gamma chain was documented in a study of intestinal T cells in coeliac disease. Looking at the study overall: TRG cohort coeliac patients averaged roughly 15 years; controls averaged around 50. Study-wide points: FFPE-derived DNA was relatively degraded, likely losing some TCR sequences. TRG clustering correctly classified 51 of 54 biopsies (around 94%).

This clone was picked up a small number of times. Its antigen remains unidentified. TRG repertoires were amplified with LymphoTrack primers from about 200 ng of biopsy DNA. TCRdb re-called clones from the multiplex PCR reads using CATT. Of roughly 1,000 gamma-chain clones in the sample, roughly half are singletons; the top ten hold over 9.5%. For each case, the template was genomic DNA from ten approximately 5-µm formalin-fixed paraffin-embedded scrolls. Duodenal biopsies that were formalin-fixed, paraffin-embedded, fully anonymised and surplus to diagnostic needs were used. With 2 bases clipped from V and 0 bases from J, the junction kept 22 bases outside the gene matches. This CDR3 has 20 residues. Germline CDR1 EGSNGY, CDR2 YDSYNSKV.

The TCR sequence derives from a human donor with celiac disease. The sample was a duodenal biopsy. The chain joins TRGV2 to TRGJ1 or TRGJ2. CDR3 region: CATWDDPPMPSYGNYYKKLF. The CDR3 DNA reads as TGTGCCACCTGGGACGACCCGCCCATGCCATCCTACGGGAATTATTATAAGAAACTCTTT.